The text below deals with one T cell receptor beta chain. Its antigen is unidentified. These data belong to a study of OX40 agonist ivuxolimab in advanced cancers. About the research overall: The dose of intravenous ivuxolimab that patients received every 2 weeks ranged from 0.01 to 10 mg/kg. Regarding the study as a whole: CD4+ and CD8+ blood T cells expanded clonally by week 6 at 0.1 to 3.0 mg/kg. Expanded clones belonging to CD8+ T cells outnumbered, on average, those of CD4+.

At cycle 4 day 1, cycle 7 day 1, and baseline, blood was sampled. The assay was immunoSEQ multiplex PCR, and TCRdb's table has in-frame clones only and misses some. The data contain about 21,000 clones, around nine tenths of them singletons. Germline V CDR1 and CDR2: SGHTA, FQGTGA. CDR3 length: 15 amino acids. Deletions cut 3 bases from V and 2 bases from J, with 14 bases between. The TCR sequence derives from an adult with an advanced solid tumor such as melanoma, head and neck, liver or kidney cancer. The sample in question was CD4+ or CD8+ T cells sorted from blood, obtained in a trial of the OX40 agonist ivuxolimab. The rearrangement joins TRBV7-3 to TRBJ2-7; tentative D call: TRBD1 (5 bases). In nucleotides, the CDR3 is TGTGCCAGCAGCTTCGCGGCAGGGAAAACCTACGAGCAGTACTTC. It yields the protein CASSFAAGKTYEQYF.